The entry that follows covers one T cell receptor beta chain sequence. These data belong to a study of T cells expressing NK-cell markers. On the study more broadly: From sorted CD3+CD56+NKG2C+, CD3+CD56+NKG2C- and CD3+CD56-NKG2C+ T cells came the TCR beta repertoires. Serological testing identified seven of the eight sequenced donors as HCMV-seropositive and one as seronegative.

Template switching by 5'RACE with UMIs generated the TCR beta cDNA. TCRdb reprocessed the 5' RACE reads; each CDR3 protein has one entry and no DNA is given. The specimen's table records approximately 110,000 distinct CDR3 sequences. Germline-derived CDR1 and CDR2 are MNHEY and SMNVEV (reference sequence). The CDR3 totals 13 residues. Material: blood T cells: a sorted CD56 or NKG2C T cell subset, CD4+ or CD8+ T cells, or bulk PBMC T cells (not recorded which). The receptor was isolated from a woman between 18 and 69 years old in good health. The chain employs TRBV27 and TRBJ1-2. The CDR3 loop is CASSFGGSYGYTF.